The 29 T cell receptor beta chains given below trace back to one sample, sequenced in a study of blood T cell repertoires in COVID-19. Profiling relied on immunoSEQ multiplex PCR, and the TCRdb table lists in-frame clones only, not all of them. Of around 71,000 clones detected, roughly 83% appear once; the ten largest clones hold roughly 27%. Material for sequencing was peripheral blood. The receptors were gathered from a man between 65 and 80 years old with acute or convalescent COVID-19.

The chain combines TRBV4-2 with TRBJ2-7; D gene uncertain. The CDR3 covers 15 residues. Trimming took 1 base from V and 0 from J, leaving 10 bases between them. Germline CDR1 is LGHNA and CDR2 is YNFKEQ. CDR3: CASSQALVSSYEQYF. CDR3 nucleotide sequence: TGTGCCAGCAGCCAAGCCCTAGTCAGCTCCTACGAGCAGTACTTC.

The chain couples TRBV11-2 to TRBJ2-1; TRBD2 agrees at 11 bases. J gave up 5 bases and V 3 bases, and 0 bases lay outside the gene matches. Per the germline V gene, CDR1 is SGHAT and CDR2 is FQNNGV. This CDR3 is 14 amino acids long. As DNA, the CDR3 is TGTGCCAGCAGCTTTAGCGGGAGGGACAATGAGCAGTTCTTC. This encodes CASSFSGRDNEQFF.

CDR3 loop: CASSPGQGEAFF. In nucleotides, the CDR3 is TGCGCCAGCAGCCCAGGACAGGGTGAAGCTTTCTTT. The chain links TRBV5-1 to TRBJ1-1; TRBD1 agrees at 8 bases. Germline loops: CDR1 SGHRS, CDR2 YFSETQ. The CDR3 has 12 amino acids. V dropped 4 bases and J dropped 7; count of bases not matched to a gene: 3.

The chain has TRBV14 and TRBJ1-1, with TRBD1 matching over 7 bases. CDR1 and CDR2 from the germline V gene are SGHDN and FVKESK. Trimming at V came to 0 bases and at J to 1 base, leaving 14 bases not matched to a gene. The CDR3 totals 19 residues. As DNA, the CDR3 is TGTGCCAGCAGCCAAGATTGGAGGGGACAGCTCAAATCGAACACTGAAGCTTTCTTT. This encodes CASSQDWRGQLKSNTEAFF.

The chain employs TRBV5-4 and TRBJ1-1; D possibly corresponds to TRBD1 (6 bases). CDR3 size: 14 residues. The ends were cut back, 6 bases at V and 2 bases at J, with 14 bases in the middle. From germline, CDR1 is SGHNT and CDR2 YYREEE (reference sequence). CDR3 protein: CASKGGAKNTEAFF. Written as DNA, the CDR3 is TGTGCCAGCAAGGGGGGGGCCAAAAACACTGAAGCTTTCTTT.

The rearrangement uses TRBV11-3 and TRBJ2-3; 9 bases fit TRBD2. The CDR3 sequence is 18 residues long. V trimming: 1 base; J trimming: 0 bases; junction bases outside the gene matches: 8. Germline V CDR1 and CDR2: SGHNT, YENEEA. CDR3 sequence (DNA): TGTGCCAGCAGCTTAGGTCAGAGCGGGAGGTCTAGCACAGATACGCAGTATTTT. Amino acid sequence: CASSLGQSGRSSTDTQYF. Full variable domain (rest looked up from reference TRBV11-3 and TRBJ2-3): EAGVVQSPRYKIIEKKQPVAFWCNPISGHNTLYWYLQNLGQGPELLIRYENEEAVDDSQLPKDRFSAERLKGVDSTLKIQPAELGDSAVYLCASSLGQSGRSSTDTQYFGPGTRLTVL.

The chain has TRBV7-8 and TRBJ2-3; D not resolved. Looked up from germline, CDR1 is SGHVS and CDR2 is FQNEAQ. The CDR3 covers 13 residues. V lost 1 base and J lost 5, with 7 bases in between. The CDR3 here is CASSLVPVDTQYF. Here the CDR3 DNA reads TGTGCCAGCAGCTTAGTCCCGGTAGATACGCAGTATTTT.

In this sample, this clone turned up a few times. The chain employs TRBV2 and TRBJ1-6; D not certain. V shed 3 bases and J shed 8 bases, with 11 bases lying between them. CDR3 length equals 14 residues. The V gene's germline CDR1 is SNHLY and CDR2 FYNNEI. CDR3 coding DNA: TGTGCCAGCAGTGAGACGACGAGCGATTCACCCCTCCACTTT. It is translated as CASSETTSDSPLHF.

The chain links TRBV28 to TRBJ2-7, with D perhaps matching TRBD2 (6 bases). Germline V gene data show CDR1 as MDHEN and CDR2 as SYDVKM. The CDR3 totals 11 residues. Trimming took 7 bases from V and 5 from J, leaving 9 bases between them. The CDR3 here is CASTPGDEQYF. The DNA for the CDR3 is TGTGCCAGCACCCCGGGGGACGAGCAGTACTTC.

This rearrangement joins TRBV7-2 to TRBJ1-1; D may be TRBD1 (6 bases). The V gene lost 3 bases and the J gene lost 7 bases, with 15 bases spanning the gap. Germline V CDR1 and CDR2: SGHTA, FQGNSA. The CDR3 is 14 amino acids. Here the CDR3 DNA reads TGTGCCAGCAGCTTTGGGGGCGCGATGCTTGAAGCTTTCTTT. Protein product: CASSFGGAMLEAFF.

The chain employs TRBV28 and TRBJ1-2, with 8 bases that match TRBD1. The germline gives CDR1 MDHEN, CDR2 SYDVKM. CDR3 length equals 14 residues. J lost 6 bases, V lost 5 bases, and 8 bases had no gene match. The CDR3 sequence is CASSRDRSFDGYTF. The CDR3 DNA follows: TGTGCCAGCAGTCGGGACAGGTCGTTCGATGGCTACACCTTC.

The J gene is TRBJ2-5, the V gene TRBV21-1; the DNA was not used to check the table's D call, TRBD1. TRBV21-1 is listed as a pseudogene. The CDR3 contains 15 residues. The CDR3 DNA is TGTGCCAGCAGTACCGGACAGGGGGCAAAAGAGACCCAGTACTTC. Protein product: CASSTGQGAKETQYF.

V gene TRBV5-1 combines with J gene TRBJ2-1; 10 bases agree with TRBD1. The CDR3 loop spans 16 amino acids. Trimming took 4 bases from V and 4 from J; bases not matched to a gene: 8. CDR1 SGHRS and CDR2 YFSETQ come from the germline V gene. CDR3 amino acids: CASSQTVGQGYNEQFF. The CDR3 bases are TGCGCCAGCAGCCAGACGGTGGGACAGGGGTACAATGAGCAGTTCTTC. Full variable domain (outside the CDR3, taken from reference TRBV5-1 and TRBJ2-1): KAGVTQTPRYLIKTRGQQVTLSCSPISGHRSVSWYQQTPGQGLQFLFEYFSETQRNKGNFPGRFSGRQFSNSRSEMNVSTLELGDSALYLCASSQTVGQGYNEQFFGPGTRLTVL.

The CDR3 DNA reads TGTGCCAGTAGTAACCCAGGGACTAGCGGGAGGAATGAGCAGTTCTTC. Translation gives CASSNPGTSGRNEQFF. This chain joins TRBV19 and TRBJ2-1, with TRBD2 identical over 15 bases. The ends lost 4 bases at V and 7 bases at J; junction bases unmatched: 5. Germline loops: CDR1 LNHDA, CDR2 SQIVND (reference sequence). This CDR3 region has 16 residues.

This chain links TRBV29-1 with TRBJ2-3, with 7 positions matching TRBD2. Germline-derived CDR1 and CDR2 are SQVTM and ANQGSEA. The CDR3 has 14 amino acids. V shed 6 bases, J shed 3 bases, and the junction held 9 bases outside the gene matches. CDR3 nucleotides: TGCAGCGTAAAGCGGGAAGTTAGGACAGATACGCAGTATTTT. Its protein is CSVKREVRTDTQYF.

The V gene is TRBV6-5, the J gene TRBJ2-3; D remains ambiguous. The length of the CDR3 is 11 residues. Per germline, CDR1 MNHEY and CDR2 SVGAGI. V lost 5 bases and J lost 5, with 5 bases in between. The chain's CDR3 is CASSREDTQYF. CDR3 in DNA: TGTGCCAGCAGTCGAGAAGATACGCAGTATTTT.

The rearrangement joins TRBV2 to TRBJ2-2; D is perhaps TRBD2 (6 bases). From germline, CDR1 is SNHLY and CDR2 FYNNEI. The CDR3 is 13 residues long. V lost 8 bases to trimming and J lost 7 bases, with 14 bases between them. The CDR3 loop is CASGGTPGGELFF. Written as DNA, the CDR3 is TGTGCCAGCGGCGGGACTCCAGGCGGGGAGCTGTTTTTT.

V usage is TRBV19 and J usage is TRBJ1-1, with D perhaps matching TRBD1 (6 bases). This CDR3 comprises 16 residues. Germline V lookup: CDR1 LNHDA, CDR2 SQIVND (reference sequence). Trimming took off 4 bases at V and 0 bases at J, with 15 bases between the two ends. The CDR3 DNA is TGTGCCAGTAGTACTGGACAGCGAACTTTGAACACTGAAGCTTTCTTT. Protein product: CASSTGQRTLNTEAFF.

This sequence joins TRBV18 and TRBJ1-1, with TRBD1 as a possible D gene (5 bases). CDR3 length equals 14 residues. Germline assignment: CDR1 KGHSH and CDR2 LQKENI. V shed 6 bases and J shed 3 bases, with 14 bases lying between them. The CDR3 region has the DNA TGTGCCAGCTCTCAAGAACAGGTAGACACTGAAGCTTTCTTT. Translation gives CASSQEQVDTEAFF.

V usage is TRBV6-5 and J usage is TRBJ1-6; perhaps TRBD1 as D (5 bases). CDR1 is MNHEY and CDR2 is SVGAGI in the germline V gene. The germline V and J ends were trimmed by 4 bases and 8 bases, with 12 bases remaining between them. The CDR3 runs to 14 residues. Written as DNA, the CDR3 is TGTGCCAGCAGTTTCAGGGAAGAGGATTCACCCCTCCACTTT. The encoded protein is CASSFREEDSPLHF.

The genes are TRBV5-1 and TRBJ2-3; 9 bases are shared with TRBD1. The J segment lost 5 bases and the V segment lost 3 bases, leaving 10 bases of the junction unmatched. In germline, CDR1 is SGHRS, CDR2 YFSETQ. The CDR3 covers 16 residues. CDR3 in amino acids: CASSSGTGRKGDTQYF. The DNA for the CDR3 is TGCGCCAGCAGCTCGGGGACAGGGAGGAAGGGAGATACGCAGTATTTT.

The gene calls are TRBV6-2 or TRBV6-3 and TRBJ1-2, with TRBD1 identical over 8 bases. Germline CDR1 is MNHEY and CDR2 is SVGEGT. V gave up 3 bases and J gave up 8 bases; unmatched junction bases: 11. The CDR3 runs 15 residues. The CDR3 loop reads CASSYLDRVFLGYTF. DNA for the CDR3: TGTGCCAGCAGTTATTTGGACAGGGTGTTTCTCGGCTACACCTTC.

V gene TRBV29-1 combines with J gene TRBJ1-1; D might be TRBD1 (5 bases). The germline V gene encodes CDR1 SQVTM and CDR2 ANQGSEA. The CDR3 has 13 amino acids. The V and J ends lost 4 bases and 4 bases respectively, with 13 bases between them. The CDR3 reads CSVGGRATTEAFF. The CDR3 DNA sequence: TGCAGCGTTGGAGGCAGGGCCACCACTGAAGCTTTCTTT.

The chain employs TRBV19 and TRBJ1-2; D possibly corresponds to TRBD1 (5 bases). From germline, CDR1 is LNHDA and CDR2 SQIVND (reference sequence). V was trimmed by 6 bases and J by 3 bases, leaving 20 bases between them. The CDR3 is 16 amino acids. The CDR3 DNA follows: TGTGCCAGTAGCGAGATGGTCGGGGGTATTGACTATGGCTACACCTTC. As protein: CASSEMVGGIDYGYTF.

This chain uses TRBV7-2 with TRBJ2-7; the match to TRBD1 covers 8 bases. CDR1 is SGHTA, CDR2 FQGNSA, per germline. The junction had 12 bases not matched to a gene; V was cut back by 5 bases and J by 0 bases. This CDR3 has 17 residues. CDR3 in amino acids: CASSPRQGTISSYEQYF. The CDR3 DNA reads as TGTGCCAGCAGCCCAAGACAGGGGACCATTAGCTCCTACGAGCAGTACTTC.

This chain uses TRBV10-3 with TRBJ2-1, with a possible D match to TRBD2 (7 bases). Germline loops: CDR1 ENHRY, CDR2 SYGVKD. Deletions cut 7 bases from V and 8 bases from J, with 21 bases between. This CDR3 is 15 amino acids long. In DNA, the CDR3 is TGTGCCATCAAGGGCAGGGAGCAGGGGAGGGATGAGCAGTTCTTC. Translating it yields CAIKGREQGRDEQFF.

V usage is TRBV28 and J usage is TRBJ1-1, with D maybe TRBD1 (6 bases). The CDR3 loop spans 13 amino acids. CDR1 and CDR2 (germline): MDHEN, SYDVKM. V was trimmed by 8 bases and J by 3 bases, leaving 13 bases between them. As DNA, the CDR3 is TGTGCCAGCGGAGTCTCAGGGGACACTGAAGCTTTCTTT. As protein: CASGVSGDTEAFF.

The chain couples TRBV5-4 to TRBJ2-5; TRBD1 agrees at 11 bases. Germline-derived CDR1 and CDR2 are SGHNT and YYREEE (reference sequence). The V segment lost 3 bases and the J segment 5 bases; nucleotides outside the gene matches: 6. This CDR3 has 15 amino acids. The chain's CDR3 is CASSSRTGGGETQYF. The CDR3 nucleotides are TGTGCCAGCAGCTCCAGGACAGGGGGCGGGGAGACCCAGTACTTC.

This chain uses TRBV5-4 with TRBJ2-1; TRBD2 agrees at 9 bases. The CDR3 is 15 residues long. Germline V gene sequence: CDR1 SGHNT, CDR2 YYREEE (reference sequence). With V trimmed by 1 base and J by 3 bases, 2 bases remained unmatched. The CDR3 bases are TGTGCCAGCAGCTTGAAGCGGGGGGACTACAATGAGCAGTTCTTC. This encodes CASSLKRGDYNEQFF.